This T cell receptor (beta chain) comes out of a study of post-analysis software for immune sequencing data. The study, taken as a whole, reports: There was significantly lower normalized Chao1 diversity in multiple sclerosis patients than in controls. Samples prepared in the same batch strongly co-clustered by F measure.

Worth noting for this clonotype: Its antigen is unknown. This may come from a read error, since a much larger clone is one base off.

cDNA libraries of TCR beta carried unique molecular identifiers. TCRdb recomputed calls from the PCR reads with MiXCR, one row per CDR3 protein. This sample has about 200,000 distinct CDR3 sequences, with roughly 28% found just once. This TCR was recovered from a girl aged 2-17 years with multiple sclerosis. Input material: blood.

The CDR3 protein is CASSQEATLVGRSTDTQYF. The CDR3 region has the DNA TGTGCCAGCAGCCAAGAGGCAACTCTTGTGGGCAGGAGCACAGATACGCAGTATTTT. The chain joins TRBV4-2 to TRBJ2-3; D unresolved. The germline CDR1 and CDR2 sequences are LGHNA and YNFKEQ. This CDR3 is 19 amino acids long. V was clipped by 0 bases and J by 0 bases, with 19 bases between them.